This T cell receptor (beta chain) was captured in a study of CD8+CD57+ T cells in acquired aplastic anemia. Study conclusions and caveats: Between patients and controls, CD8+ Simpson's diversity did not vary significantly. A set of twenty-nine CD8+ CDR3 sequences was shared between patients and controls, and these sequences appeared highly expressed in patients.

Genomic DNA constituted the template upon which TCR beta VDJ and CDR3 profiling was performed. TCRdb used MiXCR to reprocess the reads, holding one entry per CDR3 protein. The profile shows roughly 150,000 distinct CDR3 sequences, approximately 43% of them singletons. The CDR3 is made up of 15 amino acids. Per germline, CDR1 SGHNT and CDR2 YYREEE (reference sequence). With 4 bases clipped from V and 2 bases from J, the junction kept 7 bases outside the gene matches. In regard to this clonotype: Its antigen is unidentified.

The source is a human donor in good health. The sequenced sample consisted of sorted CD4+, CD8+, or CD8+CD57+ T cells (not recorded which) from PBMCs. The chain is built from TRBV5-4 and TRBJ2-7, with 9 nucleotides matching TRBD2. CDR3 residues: CASSRRAGGPYEQYF. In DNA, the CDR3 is TGTGCCAGCAGCAGAAGGGCGGGAGGGCCCTACGAGCAGTACTTC.